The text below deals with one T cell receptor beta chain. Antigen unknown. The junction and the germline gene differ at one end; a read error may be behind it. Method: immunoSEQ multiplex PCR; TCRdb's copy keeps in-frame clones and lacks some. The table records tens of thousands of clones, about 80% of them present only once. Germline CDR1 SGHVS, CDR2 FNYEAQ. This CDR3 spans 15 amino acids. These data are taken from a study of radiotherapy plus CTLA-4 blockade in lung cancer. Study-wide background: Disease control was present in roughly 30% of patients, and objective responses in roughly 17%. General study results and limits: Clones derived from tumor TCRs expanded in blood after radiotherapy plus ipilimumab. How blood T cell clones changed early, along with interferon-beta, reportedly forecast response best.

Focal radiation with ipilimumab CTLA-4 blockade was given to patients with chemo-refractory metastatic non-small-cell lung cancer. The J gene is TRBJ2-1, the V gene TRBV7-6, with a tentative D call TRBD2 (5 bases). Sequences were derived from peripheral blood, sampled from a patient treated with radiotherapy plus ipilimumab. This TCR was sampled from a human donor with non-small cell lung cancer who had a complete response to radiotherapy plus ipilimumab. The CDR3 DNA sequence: TGTGCCGGCAGCTACGTCCGGGACTCCTACAATGAGCAGTTCTTC. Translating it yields CAGSYVRDSYNEQFF.